The T cell receptor (beta chain) described here comes from a study of CD8 T cells in Susac syndrome. Sequencing targeted TCR beta in T cells from blood (CD8+ and CD4+). It was negative isolation that provided the CD8+ and CD4+ T cells, whereas TEMRA cells were enriched by FACS. Germline CDR1 SGDLS, CDR2 YYNGEE. The CDR3 runs to 16 residues. V was pared by 0 bases and J by 4 bases, with 11 bases between. Random hexamers were used to reverse transcribe an amount of roughly 0.5 to 1 ug RNA. It was immunoSEQ multiplex PCR that amplified TCR beta CDR3 across 54 Vbeta and 13 Jbeta. TCRdb re-analysed the immunoSEQ multiplex PCR reads in MiXCR, keeping a single row per CDR3 protein. The sample comprises 120,000 or so distinct CDR3 sequences, more than 85% of which are singletons, and 0.085% to 0.095% rests with the top ten.

This chain links TRBV9 with TRBJ1-6; D uncertain. The TCR originated in a human donor with multiple sclerosis. The sample was CD4+ T cells from PBMCs. CDR3: CASSVGPDGYNSPLHF. The CDR3 DNA reads as TGTGCCAGCAGCGTAGGCCCTGATGGATATAATTCACCCCTCCACTTT.